This TCR beta chain was captured by sequencing in a study of blood T cell repertoires in COVID-19. Method: immunoSEQ multiplex PCR; TCRdb's copy keeps in-frame clones and lacks some. Found here are 200,000 to 300,000 clones, almost 85% of them singletons; the top ten hold roughly 4%. This CDR3 is 13 amino acids long. V shed 2 bases and J shed 2 bases, with 6 bases lying between them. Germline assignment: CDR1 MNHEY and CDR2 SVGAGI. The TCR was taken from a man between 50 and 59 years old with acute or convalescent COVID-19. Sequencing used peripheral blood. V is TRBV6-5 and J is TRBJ1-2; no firm D call. The CDR3 is CASSYAGNYGYTF. For the CDR3, the DNA is TGTGCCAGCAGTTACGCGGGGAACTATGGCTACACCTTC.